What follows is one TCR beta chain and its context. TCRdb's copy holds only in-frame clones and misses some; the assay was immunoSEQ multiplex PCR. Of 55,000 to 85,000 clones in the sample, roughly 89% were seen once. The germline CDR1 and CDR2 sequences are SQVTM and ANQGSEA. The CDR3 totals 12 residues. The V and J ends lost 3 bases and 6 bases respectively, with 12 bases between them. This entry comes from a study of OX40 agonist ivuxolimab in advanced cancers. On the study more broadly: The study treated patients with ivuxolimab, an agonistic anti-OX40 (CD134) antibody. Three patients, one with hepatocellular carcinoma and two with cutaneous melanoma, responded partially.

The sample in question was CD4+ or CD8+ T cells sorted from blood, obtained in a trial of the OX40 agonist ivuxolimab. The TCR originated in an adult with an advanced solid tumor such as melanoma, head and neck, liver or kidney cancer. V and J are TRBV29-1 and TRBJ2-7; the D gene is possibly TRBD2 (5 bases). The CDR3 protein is CSVEGGSPEQYF. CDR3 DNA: TGCAGCGTTGAGGGTGGGAGCCCCGAGCAGTACTTC.